This TCR beta chain was identified during a study of cytomegalovirus exposure and HLA in healthy donors. Study in general: Samples from HLA-typed donors yielded approximately 88 million unique TCRs in an early data release.

Comments on this clone: As yet, its antigen is unknown.

Study-wide results and caveats: Among TCR beta chains, those listed as cytomegalovirus-associated numbered around 160. Reports indicate that TCR beta sequences accurately predicted the HLA-A and HLA-B alleles of most subjects.

A multiplex PCR was run with 60 Vbeta primers and 13 Jbeta primers. Data came from immunoSEQ multiplex PCR; TCRdb stores just in-frame clones and leaves some out. The sample holds roughly 180,000 clones, approximately 80% seen once. The CDR3 length is 15 residues. Germline-derived CDR1 and CDR2 are LNHDA and SQIVND (reference sequence). The trim removed 3 bases at V and 4 bases at J, leaving 5 bases unmatched. The TCR was taken from a male donor in good health and CMV-seronegative. Sample: PBMCs. The rearrangement uses TRBV19 and TRBJ2-5, with 10 bases identical to TRBD1. The CDR3 loop reads CASSIWDRGGETQYF. The CDR3 DNA follows: TGTGCCAGTAGTATCTGGGACAGGGGTGGAGAGACCCAGTACTTC.